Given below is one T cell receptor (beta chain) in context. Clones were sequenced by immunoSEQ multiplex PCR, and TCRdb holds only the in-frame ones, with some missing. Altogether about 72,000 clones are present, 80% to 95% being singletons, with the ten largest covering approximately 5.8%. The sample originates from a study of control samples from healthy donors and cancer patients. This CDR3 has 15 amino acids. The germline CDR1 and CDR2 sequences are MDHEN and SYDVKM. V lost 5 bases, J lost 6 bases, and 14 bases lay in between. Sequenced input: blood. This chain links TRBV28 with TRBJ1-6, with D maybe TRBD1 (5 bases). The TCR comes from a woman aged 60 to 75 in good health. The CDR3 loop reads CASSLPGTANSPLHF. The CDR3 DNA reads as TGTGCCAGCAGTCTTCCCGGGACTGCTAATTCACCCCTCCACTTT.